This T cell receptor (beta chain) was captured in a study of shared clonotypes between healthy human individuals. Sequencing was performed with immunoSEQ multiplex PCR; in TCRdb, only in-frame clones are kept and a portion is missing. The sample holds over a million clones, approximately 76% seen once. The germline V and J ends were trimmed by 2 bases and 4 bases, with 14 bases remaining between them. Per germline, CDR1 MNHNY and CDR2 SVGAGI (reference sequence). The CDR3 totals 15 residues. V and J are TRBV6-6 and TRBJ1-1; D might be TRBD1 (6 bases). The receptor's source is a man younger than 35 in good health. The source material was memory CD4+ T cells sorted from blood. Sample subset: CD45RA-negative fraction. CDR3: CASSYAPQGGTEAFF. The DNA of the CDR3 is TGTGCCAGCAGTTACGCCCCACAGGGCGGCACTGAAGCTTTCTTT.